These 2 T cell receptor beta chains were sequenced from one sample in a study of blood T cell repertoires in COVID-19 (TCRdb year 2020). Library preparation was by the immunoSEQ multiplex PCR assay. TCRdb's version of the immuneACCESS table is confined to in-frame rearrangements and falls short of the full clone set. An unresolved V gene accounts for under half of the shortfall where checked; the remainder is of unknown origin. The sample table shows about 140,000 clones, and 60% to 85% are seen once. About 8.7% of the sample goes to the ten largest clones. Sequences were obtained from peripheral blood. The receptors here all came from a man between 45 and 60 years old with active or convalescent COVID-19.

The chain links TRBV5-1 to TRBJ2-7; the D gene is possibly TRBD2 (6 bases). The CDR3 length is 15 residues. The V and J ends lost 6 bases and 2 bases respectively, with 18 bases between them. Germline CDR1 reads SGHRS; CDR2 reads YFSETQ. The CDR3 here is CASNSVGGSTYEQYF. The CDR3 nucleotides are TGCGCCAGCAACTCGGTGGGAGGTTCCACCTACGAGCAGTACTTC.

The chain has TRBV19 and TRBJ2-1; D uncertain. The CDR3 runs to 14 residues. The V end was cut by 7 bases, the J end by 0 bases, with 10 bases between. Per germline, CDR1 LNHDA and CDR2 SQIVND (reference sequence). In nucleotides, the CDR3 is TGTGCCAGTACTCTGGGCCCCTCCTACAATGAGCAGTTCTTC. Protein sequence: CASTLGPSYNEQFF.